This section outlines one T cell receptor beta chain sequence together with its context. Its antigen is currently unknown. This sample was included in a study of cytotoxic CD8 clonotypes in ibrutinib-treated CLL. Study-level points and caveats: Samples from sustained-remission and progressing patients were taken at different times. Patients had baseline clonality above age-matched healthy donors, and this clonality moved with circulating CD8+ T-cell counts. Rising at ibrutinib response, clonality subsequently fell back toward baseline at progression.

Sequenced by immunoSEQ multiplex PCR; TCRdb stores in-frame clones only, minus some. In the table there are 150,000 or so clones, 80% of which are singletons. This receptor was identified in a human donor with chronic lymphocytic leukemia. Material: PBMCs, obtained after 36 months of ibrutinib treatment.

CDR3 coding DNA: TGCGCCAGCAGCCTCCGGGACAGGGCCTACGAGCAGTACTTC. The encoded protein is CASSLRDRAYEQYF. The V call is TRBV5-1, the J call TRBJ2-7; TRBD1 matches 9 bases. V shed 4 bases and J 2 bases; nucleotides not matched to a gene: 4. This CDR3 region has 14 residues. Germline CDR1 and CDR2: SGHRS and YFSETQ. The whole variable domain, filled in from reference TRBV5-1 and TRBJ2-7, reads KAGVTQTPRYLIKTRGQQVTLSCSPISGHRSVSWYQQTPGQGLQFLFEYFSETQRNKGNFPGRFSGRQFSNSRSEMNVSTLELGDSALYLCASSLRDRAYEQYFGPGTRLTVT.